This T cell receptor (beta chain) was found in a study of T-cell reconstitution after alpha-beta-depleted transplantation in children. The V end was cut by 0 bases, the J end by 2 bases, with 13 bases between. There are 16 residues in the CDR3. Germline CDR1 is LGHNA and CDR2 is YSLEER. Using unique molecular identifiers, the investigators prepared the TCRbeta library. Each CDR3 protein is one row after TCRdb ran MiXCR on the PCR reads. The data contain hundreds of thousands of distinct CDR3 sequences, 16% of them seen just once; the ten biggest clones take up 1.1%. Sequencing was performed on PBMCs from the stem cell graft donor, taken from the stem cell graft. The chain carries TRBV4-3 and TRBJ1-2; D unresolved. The sequence derives from a human donor who donated a stem cell graft to a child with acute myeloid leukemia. CDR3 nucleotide sequence: TGCGCCAGCAGCCAAGATAGCAACAGTTTCAACTATGGCTACACCTTC. Translated: CASSQDSNSFNYGYTF.